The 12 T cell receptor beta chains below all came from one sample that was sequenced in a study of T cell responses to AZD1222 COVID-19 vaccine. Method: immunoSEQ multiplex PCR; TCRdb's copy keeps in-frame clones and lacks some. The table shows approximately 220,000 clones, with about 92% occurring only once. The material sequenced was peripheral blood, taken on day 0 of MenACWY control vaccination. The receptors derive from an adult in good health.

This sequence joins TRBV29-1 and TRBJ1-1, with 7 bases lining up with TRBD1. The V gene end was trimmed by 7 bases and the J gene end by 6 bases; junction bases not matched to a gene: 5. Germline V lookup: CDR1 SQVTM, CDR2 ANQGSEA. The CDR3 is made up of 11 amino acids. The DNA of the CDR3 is TGCAGCGGGACCCAGGGGGCTGAAGCTTTCTTT. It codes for CSGTQGAEAFF. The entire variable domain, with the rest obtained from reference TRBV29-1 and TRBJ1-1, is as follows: SAVISQKPSRDICQRGTSLTIQCQVDSQVTMMFWYRQQPGQSLTLIATANQGSEATYESGFVIDKFPISRPNLTFSTLTVSNMSPEDSSIYLCSGTQGAEAFFGQGTRLTVV.

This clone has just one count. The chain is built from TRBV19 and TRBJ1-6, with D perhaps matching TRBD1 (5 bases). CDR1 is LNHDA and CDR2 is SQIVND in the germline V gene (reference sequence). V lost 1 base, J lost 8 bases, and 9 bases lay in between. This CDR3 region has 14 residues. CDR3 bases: TGTGCCAGTAGTATAGTAGGGGTTGATTCACCCCTCCACTTT. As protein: CASSIVGVDSPLHF.

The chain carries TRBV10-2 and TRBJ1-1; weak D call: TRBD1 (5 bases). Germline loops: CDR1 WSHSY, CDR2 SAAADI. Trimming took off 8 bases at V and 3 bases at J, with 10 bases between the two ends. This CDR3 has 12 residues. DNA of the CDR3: TGCGCCAGCGGGGACCCCCACACTGAAGCTTTCTTT. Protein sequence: CASGDPHTEAFF.

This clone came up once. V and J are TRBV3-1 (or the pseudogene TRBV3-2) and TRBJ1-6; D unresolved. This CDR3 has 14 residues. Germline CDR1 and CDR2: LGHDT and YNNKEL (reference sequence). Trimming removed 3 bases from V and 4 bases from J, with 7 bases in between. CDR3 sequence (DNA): TGTGCCAGCAGCCACGTGCAGTATAATTCACCCCTCCACTTT. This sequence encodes CASSHVQYNSPLHF.

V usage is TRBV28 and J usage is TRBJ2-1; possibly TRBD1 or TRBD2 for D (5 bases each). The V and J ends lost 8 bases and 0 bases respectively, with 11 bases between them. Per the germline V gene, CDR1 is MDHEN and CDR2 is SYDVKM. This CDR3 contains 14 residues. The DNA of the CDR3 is TGTGCCAGCGTCCGGGGCGACTCCTACAATGAGCAGTTCTTC. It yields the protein CASVRGDSYNEQFF.

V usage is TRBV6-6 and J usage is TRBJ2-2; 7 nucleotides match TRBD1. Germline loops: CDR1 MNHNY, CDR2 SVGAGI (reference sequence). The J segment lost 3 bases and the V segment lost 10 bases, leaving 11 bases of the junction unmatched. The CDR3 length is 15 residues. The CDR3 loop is CATRTRQGDTGELFF. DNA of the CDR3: TGTGCCACCCGCACGCGGCAGGGGGACACCGGGGAGCTGTTTTTT.

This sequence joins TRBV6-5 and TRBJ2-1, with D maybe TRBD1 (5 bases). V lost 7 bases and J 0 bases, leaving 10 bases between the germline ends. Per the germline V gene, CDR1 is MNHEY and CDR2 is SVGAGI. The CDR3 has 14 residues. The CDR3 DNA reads TGTGCCAGCAAGGGGTACCCCTCCTACAATGAGCAGTTCTTC. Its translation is CASKGYPSYNEQFF.

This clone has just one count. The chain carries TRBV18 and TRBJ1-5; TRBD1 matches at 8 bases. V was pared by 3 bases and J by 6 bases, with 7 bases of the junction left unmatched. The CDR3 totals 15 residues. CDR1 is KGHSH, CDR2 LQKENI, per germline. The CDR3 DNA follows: TGTGCCAGCTCACCTCGAAAACAGGGGGGTCAGCCCCAGCATTTT. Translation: CASSPRKQGGQPQHF.

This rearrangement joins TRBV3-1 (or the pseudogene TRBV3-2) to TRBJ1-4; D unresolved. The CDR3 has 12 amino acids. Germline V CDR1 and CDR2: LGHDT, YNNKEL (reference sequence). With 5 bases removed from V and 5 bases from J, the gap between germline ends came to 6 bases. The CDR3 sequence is CASSFLNEKLFF. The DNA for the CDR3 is TGTGCCAGCAGCTTTCTAAATGAAAAACTGTTTTTT.

The DNA for the CDR3 is TGTGCCAGCAGCGACTACGGGACAGGTCATGGCTACACCTTC. Translated: CASSDYGTGHGYTF. The chain joins TRBV5-6 to TRBJ1-2; 8 nucleotides align to TRBD1. The CDR3 is 14 residues long. Germline V lookup: CDR1 SGHDT, CDR2 YYEEEE. The trim removed 4 bases at V and 6 bases at J, leaving 8 bases unmatched.

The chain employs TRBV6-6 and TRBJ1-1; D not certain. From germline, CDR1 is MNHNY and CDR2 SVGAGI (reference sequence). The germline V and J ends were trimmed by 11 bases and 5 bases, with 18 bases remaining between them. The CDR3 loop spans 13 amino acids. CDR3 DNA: TGTGCCCATAGCGAGGTGACGCAGACTGAAGCTTTCTTT. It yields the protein CAHSEVTQTEAFF.

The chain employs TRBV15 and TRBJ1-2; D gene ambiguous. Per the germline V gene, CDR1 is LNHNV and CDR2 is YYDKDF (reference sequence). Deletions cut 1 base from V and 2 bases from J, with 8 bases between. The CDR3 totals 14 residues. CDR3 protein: CATSRGRENYGYTF. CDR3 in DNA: TGTGCCACCAGCAGAGGGCGGGAGAACTATGGCTACACCTTC.